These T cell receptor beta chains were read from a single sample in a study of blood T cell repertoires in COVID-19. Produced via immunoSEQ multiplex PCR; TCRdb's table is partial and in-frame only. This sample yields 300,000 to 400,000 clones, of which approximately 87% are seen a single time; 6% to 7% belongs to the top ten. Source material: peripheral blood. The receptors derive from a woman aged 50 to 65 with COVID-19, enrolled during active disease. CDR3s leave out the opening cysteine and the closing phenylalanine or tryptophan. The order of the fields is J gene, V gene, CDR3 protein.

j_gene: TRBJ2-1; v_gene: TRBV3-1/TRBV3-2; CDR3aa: ASSQNPNEQF
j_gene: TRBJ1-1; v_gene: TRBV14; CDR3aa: ASSQEDRGNRNTEAF
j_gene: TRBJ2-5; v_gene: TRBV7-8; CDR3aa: ASSPQGRFQETQY
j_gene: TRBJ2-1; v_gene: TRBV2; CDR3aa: ASSGFSGSLGSYNEQF
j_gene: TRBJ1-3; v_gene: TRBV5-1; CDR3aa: ASSNQGGDTIY
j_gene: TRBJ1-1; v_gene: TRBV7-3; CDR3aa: ASSLGATGYTEAF
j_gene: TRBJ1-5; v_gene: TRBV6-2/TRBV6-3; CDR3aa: ASSWGQGYNQPQH
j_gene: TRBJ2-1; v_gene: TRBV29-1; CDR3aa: SVEAPDREKYNEQF
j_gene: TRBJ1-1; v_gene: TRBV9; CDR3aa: ASSGEKTGGTEAF
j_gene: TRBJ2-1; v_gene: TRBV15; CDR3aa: ATSRAPSRPGNEQF
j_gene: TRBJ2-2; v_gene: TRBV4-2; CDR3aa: ASSQRSSNTGELF
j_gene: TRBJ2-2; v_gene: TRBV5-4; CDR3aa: ASSGATGGANTGELF
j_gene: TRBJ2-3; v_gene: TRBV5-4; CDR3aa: ASSSSSGRVTTDTQY
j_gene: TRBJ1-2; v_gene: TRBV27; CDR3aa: ASSLRGTGGNGYT
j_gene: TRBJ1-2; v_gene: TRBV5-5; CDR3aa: ASSLEMDGGNYGYT
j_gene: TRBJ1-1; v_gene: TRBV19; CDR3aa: ASAPNRGQGSTEAF
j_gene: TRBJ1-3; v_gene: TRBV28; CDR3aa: ASSLTFSGNTIY
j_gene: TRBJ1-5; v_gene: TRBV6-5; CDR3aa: ASRDDRDSNQPQH
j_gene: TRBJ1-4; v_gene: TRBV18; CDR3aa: ASSLAQTGTGGEKLF
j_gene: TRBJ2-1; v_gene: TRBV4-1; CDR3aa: ASSQEGQGGYNEQF
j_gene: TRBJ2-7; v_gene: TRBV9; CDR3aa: ASSVGLAGTYEQY
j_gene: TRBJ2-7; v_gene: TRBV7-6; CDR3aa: ASSEQGSYEQY
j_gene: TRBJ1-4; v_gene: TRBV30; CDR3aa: AWSTREIEKLF
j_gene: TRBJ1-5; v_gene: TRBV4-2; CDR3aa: ASSHTGTGVQPQH
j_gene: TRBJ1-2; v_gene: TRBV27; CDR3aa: ASSIGTGGFGYT